The 14 T cell receptor beta chains below come from one sample, sequenced in a study of shared clonotypes between healthy human individuals. Repertoires were generated with immunoSEQ multiplex PCR, while TCRdb's copy carries only in-frame clones and drops some. In the table there are around 510,000 clones, about 96% of which are singletons. What was sequenced was naive CD4+ T cells sorted from blood. Regarding subset: CD45RA+ positively selected. These receptors all stem from a woman in her 30s in good health.

J is TRBJ2-5 and V is TRBV5-4; the match to TRBD2 covers 9 bases. The CDR3 covers 17 residues. Per germline, CDR1 SGHNT and CDR2 YYREEE (reference sequence). J was trimmed by 5 bases and V by 3 bases; bases with no gene match: 14. CDR3: CASSWGPLAGSRETQYF. As DNA, the CDR3 is TGTGCCAGCAGCTGGGGACCACTAGCGGGTTCCCGGGAGACCCAGTACTTC.

The V gene is TRBV18, the J gene TRBJ2-2; no reliable D call. The V gene lost 2 bases and the J gene lost 6 bases, with 10 bases spanning the gap. The CDR3 is 14 amino acids. Germline lookup yields CDR1 KGHSH and CDR2 LQKENI. CDR3 DNA: TGTGCCAGCTCACCAATGGTAGGGCCCGGGGAGCTGTTTTTT. The encoded protein is CASSPMVGPGELFF.

In DNA, the CDR3 is TGCGCCAGCAGCTTGGTGGGTAGCGATAATGCCTACAATGAGCAGTTCTTC. Protein: CASSLVGSDNAYNEQFF. The rearrangement joins TRBV5-1 to TRBJ2-1; tentative D call: TRBD2 (5 bases). This CDR3 is built from 17 residues. Trimming took off 0 bases at V and 2 bases at J, with 15 bases between the two ends. The germline V gene encodes CDR1 SGHRS and CDR2 YFSETQ.

The chain couples TRBV7-6 to TRBJ2-5; TRBD2 aligns across 10 bases. The V and J ends lost 6 bases and 5 bases, in that order; junction bases with no gene match: 12. The CDR3 covers 16 residues. Looked up from germline, CDR1 is SGHVS and CDR2 is FNYEAQ. The CDR3 bases are TGTGCCAGCAGACCGAGCGGGAGGGCCAATAGGGAGACCCAGTACTTC. This codes for CASRPSGRANRETQYF.

The sample holds a few counts of this clone. The chain carries TRBV28 and TRBJ1-2, with D uncertain. Trimming removed 5 bases at V and 5 bases at J, with 6 bases between. The germline CDR1 and CDR2 sequences are MDHEN and SYDVKM. The CDR3 spans 11 residues. CDR3 bases: TGTGCCAGCAGTCAGACGTATGGCTACACCTTC. This gives the protein CASSQTYGYTF.

This chain connects TRBV9 to TRBJ1-1, with D perhaps TRBD1 (6 bases). The CDR3 has 14 amino acids. V was clipped by 0 bases and J by 8 bases, with 14 bases between them. Germline V gene sequence: CDR1 SGDLS, CDR2 YYNGEE. This CDR3 reads CASSVVGGHREAFF. Written as DNA, the CDR3 is TGTGCCAGCAGCGTAGTAGGGGGGCACCGAGAAGCTTTCTTT.

V gene TRBV28 combines with J gene TRBJ1-5; tentatively, D is TRBD1 (5 bases). The CDR3 runs 14 residues. V gave up 4 bases and J gave up 5 bases, with 12 bases separating them. Per the germline V gene, CDR1 is MDHEN and CDR2 is SYDVKM. The DNA of the CDR3 is TGTGCCAGCAGTTACGGAGACAGTCATCAGCCCCAGCATTTT. Translating gives CASSYGDSHQPQHF.

The chain employs TRBV19 and TRBJ2-1; the match to TRBD1 covers 11 bases. Germline CDR1 LNHDA, CDR2 SQIVND (reference sequence). This CDR3 spans 15 amino acids. Unmatched junction bases numbered 2, after V lost 5 bases and J lost 2 bases. The CDR3 nucleotides read TGTGCCAGTAGTCCGGACAGGGGGCCCTACAATGAGCAGTTCTTC. This sequence encodes CASSPDRGPYNEQFF.

In nucleotides, the CDR3 is TGCGCCAGCAGCCAGCCTGGACTAGTGAACAATGAGCAGTTCTTC. Protein sequence: CASSQPGLVNNEQFF. The rearrangement joins TRBV4-1 to TRBJ2-1, with TRBD2 identical over 7 bases. The trim removed 3 bases at V and 5 bases at J, leaving 7 bases unmatched. The CDR3 has 15 amino acids. Germline CDR1 reads MGHRA; CDR2 reads YSYEKL.

This clone was seen a few times. The genes are TRBV20-1 and TRBJ2-7; D not resolved. Trimming removed 6 bases from V and 2 bases from J, with 8 bases in between. Germline V gives CDR1 DFQATT, CDR2 SNEGSKA (reference sequence). The CDR3 contains 11 residues. The CDR3 region has the DNA TGCAGTGCGGCCCCTGCCTACGAGCAGTACTTC. Amino acid sequence: CSAAPAYEQYF.

J is TRBJ2-1 and V is TRBV10-2; no firm D call. Looked up from germline, CDR1 is WSHSY and CDR2 is SAAADI. CDR3 length: 14 amino acids. With 2 bases removed from V and 7 bases from J, the gap between germline ends came to 12 bases. In nucleotides, the CDR3 is TGCGCCAGCAGTGAGAACCTGCAGTGGAATGAGCAGTTCTTC. Translation: CASSENLQWNEQFF.

The chain employs TRBV19 and TRBJ2-7; weak D call: TRBD2 (7 bases). The V gene's germline CDR1 is LNHDA and CDR2 SQIVND (reference sequence). V shed 2 bases and J shed 2 bases, with 10 bases lying between them. CDR3 size: 14 residues. In DNA, the CDR3 is TGTGCCAGTAGTATAAAGGGGGGGCCCTACGAGCAGTACTTC. Residues: CASSIKGGPYEQYF.

The V gene is TRBV27, the J gene TRBJ1-5; D ambiguous. The CDR3 spans 15 residues. CDR1 is MNHEY, CDR2 SMNVEV, per germline (reference sequence). With 2 bases removed from V and 0 bases from J, the gap between germline ends came to 8 bases. In DNA form, the CDR3 reads TGTGCCAGCAGTTTAAAGAACTATAGCAATCAGCCCCAGCATTTT. Translation gives CASSLKNYSNQPQHF.

The sample holds a few counts of this clone. This sequence joins TRBV19 and TRBJ2-7; 13 bases agree with TRBD2. Germline V lookup: CDR1 LNHDA, CDR2 SQIVND (reference sequence). The CDR3 runs to 15 residues. J lost 3 bases, V lost 6 bases, and 5 bases had no gene match. As DNA, the CDR3 is TGTGCCAGTAGCCGGACTAGCGGGAGTCTCTACGAGCAGTACTTC. Amino acids: CASSRTSGSLYEQYF.